This is a list of T cell receptor beta chains from one sample in a study of STAT5B mutations in CD4+ large granular lymphocyte leukemia. Profiling relied on immunoSEQ multiplex PCR, and the TCRdb table lists in-frame clones only, not all of them. The profile shows some 41,000 clones, roughly 83% of them singletons. Sequenced input: CD4+ T cells from blood buffy coats. These receptors all come from a human donor in good health. Each CDR3 is given with its conserved first and last residue. Each record gives: CDR3 DNA, CDR3 protein, V gene, CDR3 length, D gene, J gene, clone size. The D gene is left open where the match is weak. The listing skips clone size in some rows; elsewhere it reads once, few, many or a size class.

cdr3_nt: TGTGCCAGCAGTTTACAGCCAGAGAATCAGCCCCAGCATTTT; cdr3_aa: CASSLQPENQPQHF; v_call: TRBV27; cdr3_length: 14; d_call: NA; j_call: TRBJ1-5; clone_size: NA
cdr3_nt: TGTGCCAGCTACACCTTCAGCGGGGGGTACGAGCAGTACTTC; cdr3_aa: CASYTFSGGYEQYF; v_call: TRBV28; cdr3_length: 14; d_call: TRBD2; j_call: TRBJ2-7; clone_size: NA
cdr3_nt: TGTGCCAGTCGCTGGGGACATAGCAATCAGCCCCAGCATTTT; cdr3_aa: CASRWGHSNQPQHF; v_call: TRBV19; cdr3_length: 14; d_call: NA; j_call: TRBJ1-5; clone_size: few
cdr3_nt: TGTGCCAGCAGCCGACTTGGAGGGGATGGCTACACCTTC; cdr3_aa: CASSRLGGDGYTF; v_call: TRBV16; cdr3_length: 13; d_call: NA; j_call: TRBJ1-2; clone_size: NA
cdr3_nt: TGTGCCAGCTCAGCAACCCTGGGGGCCTCAAATCAGCCCCAGCATTTT; cdr3_aa: CASSATLGASNQPQHF; v_call: TRBV18; cdr3_length: 16; d_call: NA; j_call: TRBJ1-5; clone_size: once
cdr3_nt: TGTGCCACCCGGGGAGGCCAGAACACAGATACGCAGTATTTT; cdr3_aa: CATRGGQNTDTQYF; v_call: TRBV6-6; cdr3_length: 14; d_call: NA; j_call: TRBJ2-3; clone_size: NA
cdr3_nt: TGTGCCAGCAGCTTAGTTCGGGGTAGCGGGGGGGGCTACAATGAGCAGTTCTTC; cdr3_aa: CASSLVRGSGGGYNEQFF; v_call: TRBV7-2; cdr3_length: 18; d_call: TRBD2; j_call: TRBJ2-1; clone_size: NA
cdr3_nt: TGTGCCAGCAGCCAAGTTCCAGCGGGCAGGGGGATAGGAGCTTTCTTT; cdr3_aa: CASSQVPAGRGIGAFF; v_call: TRBV4-2; cdr3_length: 16; d_call: TRBD1; j_call: TRBJ1-1; clone_size: NA
cdr3_nt: TGTGCCAGCAGCCCAGAGGGACACCTGAACACTGAAGCTTTCTTT; cdr3_aa: CASSPEGHLNTEAFF; v_call: TRBV9; cdr3_length: 15; d_call: NA; j_call: TRBJ1-1; clone_size: NA
cdr3_nt: TGTGCCAGCAGTACCCCACCGGGGACAGGACCCTCCTACGAGCAGTACTTC; cdr3_aa: CASSTPPGTGPSYEQYF; v_call: TRBV2; cdr3_length: 17; d_call: TRBD1; j_call: TRBJ2-7; clone_size: NA
cdr3_nt: TGCGCCAGCAGCTTGGTCTCTAGCATCTTTCAAGAGACCCAGTACTTC; cdr3_aa: CASSLVSSIFQETQYF; v_call: TRBV5-1; cdr3_length: 16; d_call: NA; j_call: TRBJ2-5; clone_size: NA
cdr3_nt: TGTGCCAGCAGTCGGGGACAGCTACCAGAAAAACTGTTTTTT; cdr3_aa: CASSRGQLPEKLFF; v_call: TRBV6-6; cdr3_length: 14; d_call: TRBD1; j_call: TRBJ1-4; clone_size: NA
cdr3_nt: TGTGCCAGCAGCTTAGATCGAGCGGGAGGAAACACCGGGGAGCTGTTTTTT; cdr3_aa: CASSLDRAGGNTGELFF; v_call: TRBV5-6; cdr3_length: 17; d_call: TRBD2; j_call: TRBJ2-2; clone_size: NA
cdr3_nt: TGTGCCAGCAGCTTAGCGGGAGGGCCTGAGAATGAGCAGTTCTTC; cdr3_aa: CASSLAGGPENEQFF; v_call: TRBV11-3; cdr3_length: 15; d_call: TRBD2; j_call: TRBJ2-1; clone_size: NA
cdr3_nt: TGCGCCAGCAGCTTGATATCCCGGGAAGAGACCCAGTACTTC; cdr3_aa: CASSLISREETQYF; v_call: TRBV5-1; cdr3_length: 14; d_call: NA; j_call: TRBJ2-5; clone_size: NA
cdr3_nt: TGTGCCAGCAGCTTGGACAGGGTGAACACTGAAGCTTTCTTT; cdr3_aa: CASSLDRVNTEAFF; v_call: TRBV7-2; cdr3_length: 14; d_call: TRBD1; j_call: TRBJ1-1; clone_size: NA
cdr3_nt: TGTGCCACCAGCTTCGCGACAGGGGGGGACACTGAAGCTTTCTTT; cdr3_aa: CATSFATGGDTEAFF; v_call: TRBV15; cdr3_length: 15; d_call: TRBD1; j_call: TRBJ1-1; clone_size: NA
cdr3_nt: TGTGCCAGCAGTAAGACTAGCGGGAACCTCTACGAGCAGTGCTTC; cdr3_aa: CASSKTSGNLYEQCF; v_call: TRBV6-5; cdr3_length: 15; d_call: TRBD2; j_call: TRBJ2-7; clone_size: NA
cdr3_nt: TGCGCCAGCAGTCACCGGGCCAACTTAAATGAGCAGTTCTTC; cdr3_aa: CASSHRANLNEQFF; v_call: TRBV23-1; cdr3_length: 14; d_call: NA; j_call: TRBJ2-1; clone_size: NA
cdr3_nt: TGTGCCAGCAGTTTAACTAAGGCAAAGCAGTTCTTC; cdr3_aa: CASSLTKAKQFF; v_call: TRBV7-2; cdr3_length: 12; d_call: NA; j_call: TRBJ2-1; clone_size: NA
cdr3_nt: TGTGCCAGCAGTTCAGGACAGGGAGCCTACGAGCAGTACTTC; cdr3_aa: CASSSGQGAYEQYF; v_call: TRBV6-5; cdr3_length: 14; d_call: TRBD1; j_call: TRBJ2-7; clone_size: few
cdr3_nt: TGTGCCAGCAGTGAACGGACAGGGGGAATCTATGGCTACACCTTC; cdr3_aa: CASSERTGGIYGYTF; v_call: TRBV2; cdr3_length: 15; d_call: TRBD1; j_call: TRBJ1-2; clone_size: few
cdr3_nt: TGTGCCAGCAGCTTGGTTTCGGCAGGGGGCGAGGCCCAGCATTTT; cdr3_aa: CASSLVSAGGEAQHF; v_call: TRBV5-6; cdr3_length: 15; d_call: TRBD1; j_call: TRBJ1-5; clone_size: NA
cdr3_nt: TGTGCCAGCAGCGTAGATTATAACTATGGCTACACCTTC; cdr3_aa: CASSVDYNYGYTF; v_call: TRBV9; cdr3_length: 13; d_call: NA; j_call: TRBJ1-2; clone_size: NA
cdr3_nt: TGTGCCAGCAGTCGCGGGAACTATAATTCACCCCTCCACTTT; cdr3_aa: CASSRGNYNSPLHF; v_call: TRBV6-6; cdr3_length: 14; d_call: NA; j_call: TRBJ1-6; clone_size: NA
cdr3_nt: TGTGCCAGCAGTGACTCGATTACAGGGGGTGGCTACACCTTC; cdr3_aa: CASSDSITGGGYTF; v_call: TRBV6-4; cdr3_length: 14; d_call: TRBD1; j_call: TRBJ1-2; clone_size: NA
cdr3_nt: TGTGCCAGTAGTTCGGCTACTTACTATGGCTACACCTTC; cdr3_aa: CASSSATYYGYTF; v_call: TRBV19; cdr3_length: 13; d_call: NA; j_call: TRBJ1-2; clone_size: NA
cdr3_nt: TGTGCCAGCAGTGTACAGAACACTGAAGCTTTCTTT; cdr3_aa: CASSVQNTEAFF; v_call: TRBV2; cdr3_length: 12; d_call: NA; j_call: TRBJ1-1; clone_size: NA
cdr3_nt: TGTGCCAGCAGCCCCGGGAGAAGGGGCACAGATACGCAGTATTTT; cdr3_aa: CASSPGRRGTDTQYF; v_call: TRBV7-9; cdr3_length: 15; d_call: NA; j_call: TRBJ2-3; clone_size: NA
cdr3_nt: TGTGCCAGTAGGTTGGTTTCTGGAAACACCATATATTTT; cdr3_aa: CASRLVSGNTIYF; v_call: TRBV19; cdr3_length: 13; d_call: NA; j_call: TRBJ1-3; clone_size: NA
cdr3_nt: TGTGCCAGCAGCGGACAGGGGAACTATGGCTACACCTTC; cdr3_aa: CASSGQGNYGYTF; v_call: TRBV6-1; cdr3_length: 13; d_call: TRBD1; j_call: TRBJ1-2; clone_size: NA
cdr3_nt: TGTGCCAGAAGCTCAACCGGCCGGTGGATAGCAACTAATGAAAAACTGTTTTTT; cdr3_aa: CARSSTGRWIATNEKLFF; v_call: TRBV5-3; cdr3_length: 18; d_call: NA; j_call: TRBJ1-4; clone_size: NA
cdr3_nt: TGTGCCACCAGCAGAGGACAGGGGGCCTTCATCTATGGCTACACCTTC; cdr3_aa: CATSRGQGAFIYGYTF; v_call: TRBV15; cdr3_length: 16; d_call: TRBD1; j_call: TRBJ1-2; clone_size: NA
cdr3_nt: TGTGCCAGCAGCCAGGGACAGGGCTCCTACGAGCAGTACTTC; cdr3_aa: CASSQGQGSYEQYF; v_call: TRBV5-4; cdr3_length: 14; d_call: TRBD1; j_call: TRBJ2-7; clone_size: NA
cdr3_nt: TGCGCCAGCAGTGAGAGGGGACTAGCGAAAGACACCGGGGAGCTGTTTTTT; cdr3_aa: CASSERGLAKDTGELFF; v_call: TRBV10-1; cdr3_length: 17; d_call: TRBD2; j_call: TRBJ2-2; clone_size: NA
cdr3_nt: TGTGCCAGCAGCTTAAGGACAGGGGGTTTGTCTGAAGCTTTCTTT; cdr3_aa: CASSLRTGGLSEAFF; v_call: TRBV7-9; cdr3_length: 15; d_call: TRBD1; j_call: TRBJ1-1; clone_size: NA
cdr3_nt: TGTGCCAGCTCGCAGGACAGCTATGGCTACACCTTC; cdr3_aa: CASSQDSYGYTF; v_call: TRBV18; cdr3_length: 12; d_call: NA; j_call: TRBJ1-2; clone_size: NA
cdr3_nt: TGTGCCAGCAGCCAGGACAGGGAAGCCTACGAGCAGTACTTC; cdr3_aa: CASSQDREAYEQYF; v_call: TRBV7-2; cdr3_length: 14; d_call: TRBD1; j_call: TRBJ2-7; clone_size: few
cdr3_nt: TGTGCCAGCAGGGCCGAGGGTGGAGTTTGGGAAAAACTGTTTTTT; cdr3_aa: CASRAEGGVWEKLFF; v_call: TRBV2; cdr3_length: 15; d_call: NA; j_call: TRBJ1-4; clone_size: NA
cdr3_nt: TGTGCCAGCAGCCCGACGGGACAGTCGTCGGGCGAGCAGTACTTC; cdr3_aa: CASSPTGQSSGEQYF; v_call: TRBV4-2; cdr3_length: 15; d_call: TRBD1; j_call: TRBJ2-7; clone_size: once
cdr3_nt: TGCGCCAGCAGCCAAGATAAGGGACAGGGGGGATTAAACTATGGCTACACCTTC; cdr3_aa: CASSQDKGQGGLNYGYTF; v_call: TRBV4-3; cdr3_length: 18; d_call: TRBD1; j_call: TRBJ1-2; clone_size: NA
cdr3_nt: TGTGCCAGCAGCTTAGACGAGGTAGCGGGAGTCTCCTACGAGCAGTACTTC; cdr3_aa: CASSLDEVAGVSYEQYF; v_call: TRBV7-9; cdr3_length: 17; d_call: TRBD2; j_call: TRBJ2-7; clone_size: NA
cdr3_nt: TGCGCCAGCAGTGAGTCTAGGGGGTGGTCGTTTGATGAGCAGTTCTTC; cdr3_aa: CASSESRGWSFDEQFF; v_call: TRBV10-2; cdr3_length: 16; d_call: NA; j_call: TRBJ2-1; clone_size: NA
cdr3_nt: TGTGCCAGCAGTCACAGGGGGCAGGACTATGGCTACACCTTC; cdr3_aa: CASSHRGQDYGYTF; v_call: TRBV6-6; cdr3_length: 14; d_call: TRBD1; j_call: TRBJ1-2; clone_size: once
cdr3_nt: TGTGCCAGCATAGAGTCAGCGGCAGCCTCCTACGAGCAGTACTTC; cdr3_aa: CASIESAAASYEQYF; v_call: TRBV7-9; cdr3_length: 15; d_call: NA; j_call: TRBJ2-7; clone_size: NA
cdr3_nt: TGTGCCAGCAGCCGAAAGTCCTCGGGGAACACTGAAGCTTTCTTT; cdr3_aa: CASSRKSSGNTEAFF; v_call: TRBV5-6; cdr3_length: 15; d_call: NA; j_call: TRBJ1-1; clone_size: NA
cdr3_nt: TGTGTCAGAAGCCGAAACCACAGGGATTCTAACTATGGCTACACCTTC; cdr3_aa: CVRSRNHRDSNYGYTF; v_call: TRBV7-5; cdr3_length: 16; d_call: NA; j_call: TRBJ1-2; clone_size: NA
cdr3_nt: TGTGCCAGCCTCTTGACGGGGACCTCCTACGAGCAGTACTTC; cdr3_aa: CASLLTGTSYEQYF; v_call: TRBV5-6; cdr3_length: 14; d_call: NA; j_call: TRBJ2-7; clone_size: NA
cdr3_nt: TGCGCCAGCTTGACAGGAAACACAGATACGCAGTATTTT; cdr3_aa: CASLTGNTDTQYF; v_call: TRBV10-2; cdr3_length: 13; d_call: NA; j_call: TRBJ2-3; clone_size: NA
cdr3_nt: TGTGCCAGCGTCAGCCCCCCCGGCAATCAGCCCCAGCATTTT; cdr3_aa: CASVSPPGNQPQHF; v_call: TRBV6-5; cdr3_length: 14; d_call: NA; j_call: TRBJ1-5; clone_size: NA